A selection of T cell receptor beta chains follows, all from one sample in a study of T cells after yellow fever vaccination. TCRdb re-analysed the 5' RACE reads in MiXCR, keeping a single row per CDR3 protein. The sample records more than 350,000 distinct CDR3 sequences, 11% being singletons. Sequenced material: PBMCs, taken on the day of the first yellow fever vaccination. All receptors derive from a man younger than 35 who received the YFV17D yellow fever vaccine. The conserved cysteine and the conserved F or W are not part of the CDR3 here.

>15|TRBV15|TRBJ2-3
ATIRGSGTGGTDTQY
>12|TRBV6-5|TRBJ1-1
ASSYSGALTEAF
>17|TRBV12-3/TRBV12-4|TRBJ2-2
ASSRLPLTGQGNAGELF
>14|TRBV6-5|TRBJ1-4
ASSYFGPGQLEKLF
>12|TRBV25-1|TRBJ1-1
ASSEGTGIAEAF
>12|TRBV12-3/TRBV12-4|TRBJ1-3
ASGDRWSGNTIY
>13|TRBV6-5|TRBJ2-5
ASSLAGEYQETQY
>14|TRBV4-1|TRBJ1-5
ASSQGAGGWNQPQH
>11|TRBV5-6|TRBJ2-3
ASRRGVADTQY
>12|TRBV3-1|TRBJ2-5
ASSLDGRRETQY
>17|TRBV10-3|TRBJ1-1
AISPTESGTGALNTEAF
>13|TRBV4-2|TRBJ1-5
ASRTFGDSNQPQH
>13|TRBV5-1|TRBJ1-2
ASSDRDTGYGGYT
>14|TRBV19|TRBJ2-1
ASSMSRVGSYNEQF
>15|TRBV6-5|TRBJ1-1
ASSYSLHEGSNTEAF
>12|TRBV2|TRBJ1-5
ASSVRENNQPQH
>16|TRBV4-3|TRBJ2-7
ASSQDIVPLAGGREQY
>12|TRBV5-1|TRBJ1-2
ASSTRQGFEGYT
>12|TRBV5-1|TRBJ1-2
ASSLGTPEGGYT
>12|TRBV5-1|TRBJ1-2
ASTTGPPNYGYT
>13|TRBV5-1|TRBJ1-3
ASSLTPASGNTIY
>11|TRBV3-1|TRBJ1-2
ASSERQANGYT
>13|TRBV28|TRBJ1-3
ASSWRGAQGNTIY
>12|TRBV20-1|TRBJ2-7
SASQTGESYEQY
>12|TRBV5-6|TRBJ1-5
ASSLWGLNQPQH
>13|TRBV18|TRBJ2-5
ASSTLEGFQETQY
>13|TRBV7-2|TRBJ1-1
ASSVMDRMNTEAF
>14|TRBV5-1|TRBJ1-6
ASSLSWTGPNSPLH
>11|TRBV4-3|TRBJ2-1
ASSQGLPDEQF
>12|TRBV5-1|TRBJ1-1
ASSLKWDGTEAF
>13|TRBV6-1|TRBJ1-5
ASSADRGLQKPQH
>12|TRBV24-1|TRBJ1-5
ATSDFGSKGPQH
>15|TRBV5-1|TRBJ2-1
ASSLPMTGGSYNEQF
>12|TRBV7-2|TRBJ2-3
ASRPPGAIDTQY
>13|TRBV9|TRBJ2-5
ASSPGTSRQETQY
>12|TRBV27|TRBJ1-1
ASRATGGYTEAF
>13|TRBV4-3|TRBJ2-7
ASSQAPGGSYEQY
>14|TRBV6-1|TRBJ1-1
ASSDGQGASYTEAF
>15|TRBV4-1|TRBJ2-3
ASSQDQPGTSTDTQY
>12|TRBV5-1|TRBJ1-3
ASSLFHSGNTIY
>11|TRBV6-1|TRBJ1-5
ASSTGLQQPQH
>12|TRBV7-9|TRBJ2-1
ASNYRGGGNEQF
>13|TRBV5-1|TRBJ2-3
ASSYSDGGTDTQY